This T cell receptor beta chain was captured by sequencing in a study of shared clonotypes between healthy human individuals. Looked up from germline, CDR1 is MNHEY and CDR2 is SMNVEV (reference sequence). The CDR3 is 14 amino acids. Execution of the assay was at deep level. Using immunoSEQ multiplex PCR, the repertoire was profiled, and TCRdb retains in-frame clones only, with some absent. This table holds around 2.1 million clones, around 93% found once. Naivety among CD8 cells was defined by CD45RO negativity and positive CCR7 selection, thereby excluding terminally differentiated effector memory CD45RA+ cells. For this clone: Its cognate antigen is unknown. One end of the junction varies from germline; a read error may be responsible. The same CDR3 also results from other DNA sequences found in this sample.

General study points: The naive CD4 repertoires of four donors were compared, and approximately 5% of clonotypes were shared. Clonotype sharing among donors was expected to depend on sequencing depth.

This receptor was identified in a man between 18 and 35 years old in good health. Some clones in this sample may be carry-over from other donors' samples. The specimen was naive CD8+ T cells from PBMCs. J is TRBJ1-4 and V is TRBV27; 8 bases are shared with TRBD1. As DNA, the CDR3 is TGTGCCAGCAGGCGGACAGGGCCGAATGAAAAACTATTTTTT. Its protein product is CASRRTGPNEKLFF.